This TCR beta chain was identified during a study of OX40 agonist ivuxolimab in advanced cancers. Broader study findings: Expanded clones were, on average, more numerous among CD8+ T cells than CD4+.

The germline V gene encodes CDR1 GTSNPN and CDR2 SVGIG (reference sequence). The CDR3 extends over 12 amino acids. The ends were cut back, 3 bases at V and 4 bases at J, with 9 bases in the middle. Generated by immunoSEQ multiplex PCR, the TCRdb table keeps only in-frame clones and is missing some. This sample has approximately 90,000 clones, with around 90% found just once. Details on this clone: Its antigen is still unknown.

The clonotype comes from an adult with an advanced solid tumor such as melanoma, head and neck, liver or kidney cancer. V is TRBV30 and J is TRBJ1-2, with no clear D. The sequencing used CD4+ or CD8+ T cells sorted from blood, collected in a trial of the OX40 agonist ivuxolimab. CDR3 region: CAWSMGSYGYTF. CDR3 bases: TGTGCCTGGAGCATGGGGAGCTATGGCTACACCTTC.